One sample yielded the 26 T cell receptor beta chains listed below, sequenced in a study of human T cells and chemical hapten exposure. Time point described: patch test 1, 2 weeks after DPC sensitization. The treatment is: therapeutic diphenylcyclopropenone sensitization with weekly scalp DPC. MiXCR was run by TCRdb on the RACE reads, yielding one entry per CDR3 protein. This table has roughly 360,000 distinct CDR3 sequences, about 4.4% appearing once. The specimen comprised whole blood, sampled in connection with sensitization to the hapten diphenylcyclopropenone (DPC). The source is a woman between 50 and 59 years old with alopecia areata. Some clones in this sample may be carry-over from other donors' samples.

This clonotype was observed at least ten times. The chain carries TRBV3-1 and TRBJ2-2, with D unclear. The ends were cut back, 3 bases at V and 5 bases at J, with 13 bases in the middle. CDR1 and CDR2 (germline): LGHDT, YNNKEL (reference sequence). CDR3 size: 15 residues. The CDR3 nucleotides are TGTGCCAGCAGCCATTCACAGATTGGGACCGGGGAGCTGTTTTTT. It translates to CASSHSQIGTGELFF.

DNA of the CDR3: TGCAGCGTGACCCGGGGACGGGGATCTGAAACTAATGAAAAACTGTTTTTT. Amino acid sequence: CSVTRGRGSETNEKLFF. The chain recombines TRBV29-1 with TRBJ1-4, with D maybe TRBD1 (5 bases). V dropped 6 bases and J dropped 1 base, with 21 bases sitting between them. Germline-derived CDR1 and CDR2 are SQVTM and ANQGSEA. The CDR3 extends over 17 amino acids.

J is TRBJ2-7 and V is TRBV28; 11 nucleotides align to TRBD2. The CDR3 is made up of 16 amino acids. Per the germline V gene, CDR1 is MDHEN and CDR2 is SYDVKM. V lost 6 bases to trimming and J lost 2 bases; unmatched junction nucleotides: 9. The CDR3 sequence is CASSRGLAGLTYEQYF. DNA of the CDR3: TGTGCCAGCAGCCGCGGACTAGCGGGCCTGACCTACGAGCAGTACTTC.

This clonotype has a handful of counts. The chain employs TRBV5-1 and TRBJ1-2, with D hard to call. Germline CDR1 SGHRS, CDR2 YFSETQ. CDR3 length: 12 residues. Trimming took 0 bases from V and 8 from J, leaving 8 bases between them. The CDR3 coding sequence is TGCGCCAGCAGCTTGGCAACTCCCGGCTACACCTTC. It yields the protein CASSLATPGYTF.

At least ten counts were recorded for this clonotype. The V call is TRBV7-2, the J call TRBJ2-1; TRBD2 agrees at 13 bases. The V gene end was trimmed by 6 bases and the J gene end by 7 bases; junction bases not matched to a gene: 3. CDR1 is SGHTA, CDR2 FQGNSA, per germline. CDR3 length: 14 residues. CDR3 in DNA: TGTGCCAGCAGGCGACTAGCGGGAGGTAATGAGCAGTTCTTC. Translated, it gives CASRRLAGGNEQFF.

This clonotype has at least ten counts. The chain is built from TRBV5-1 and TRBJ2-5; D gene uncertain. Trimming stripped 5 bases from V and 5 bases from J, with 16 bases between. Germline values: CDR1 SGHRS, CDR2 YFSETQ. The CDR3 sequence is 14 residues long. The CDR3 loop is CASSFLGSMETQYF. The DNA for the CDR3 is TGCGCCAGCAGTTTCCTCGGGTCGATGGAGACCCAGTACTTC.

This chain links TRBV2 with TRBJ2-4; 7 bases map to TRBD1. The CDR3 covers 16 residues. Germline V lookup: CDR1 SNHLY, CDR2 FYNNEI. Germline trimming cut 6 bases from V and 0 bases from J; bases unmatched to any gene: 8. The CDR3 reads CASRTDRSLAKNIQYF. CDR3 nucleotides: TGTGCCAGCAGGACGGACAGGTCGCTAGCCAAAAACATTCAGTACTTC.

Many counts were recorded for this clonotype. J is TRBJ1-1 and V is TRBV12-3 or TRBV12-4, with D perhaps TRBD1 (6 bases). The CDR3 consists of 13 residues. The V end was cut by 5 bases, the J end by 10 bases, with 17 bases between. The CDR3 DNA sequence: TGTGCCAGCAGTGGGGGAACAGGGAAGGGAGCTTTCTTT. This gives the protein CASSGGTGKGAFF.

This clonotype occurred a few times. The chain employs TRBV6-1 and TRBJ2-1; D is ambiguous. The germline gives CDR1 MNHNS, CDR2 SASEGT. The V gene lost 3 bases and the J gene lost 8 bases, with 8 bases spanning the gap. The CDR3 covers 12 residues. CDR3 residues: CASSESFDEQFF. CDR3 DNA sequence: TGTGCCAGCAGTGAGTCATTCGATGAGCAGTTCTTC.

CDR3: CSARGGASGNTIYF. The CDR3 DNA is TGCAGTGCTCGGGGAGGGGCTTCTGGAAACACCATATATTTT. This sequence joins TRBV20-1 and TRBJ1-3; weak D call: TRBD1 (5 bases). CDR1 is DFQATT, CDR2 SNEGSKA, per germline (reference sequence). The V end was cut by 5 bases, the J end by 1 base, with 12 bases between. The CDR3 covers 14 residues.

The genes are TRBV4-3 and TRBJ2-5; tentatively, D is TRBD1 (5 bases). This CDR3 is 15 amino acids long. Germline V gene lookup returns CDR1 LGHNA and CDR2 YSLEER. Trimming shortened V by 1 base and J by 5 bases, and 14 bases separated the two germline ends. This CDR3 reads CASSQARAAGETQYF. CDR3 coding DNA: TGCGCCAGCAGCCAAGCTCGAGCAGCAGGGGAGACCCAGTACTTC.

Ten or more counts support this clonotype. This rearrangement joins TRBV28 to TRBJ2-6; no definite D call. V was trimmed by 1 base and J by 0 bases, leaving 4 bases between them. CDR1 is MDHEN and CDR2 is SYDVKM in the germline V gene. This CDR3 region has 15 residues. The CDR3 protein is CASSLLSSGANVLTF. The CDR3 coding sequence is TGTGCCAGCAGTTTATTAAGCTCTGGGGCCAACGTCCTGACTTTC.

The sample holds many counts of this clonotype. The chain couples TRBV7-9 to TRBJ2-1; TRBD1 might be the D (6 bases). The CDR3 extends over 15 amino acids. CDR1 is SEHNR, CDR2 FQNEAQ, per germline (reference sequence). V lost 5 bases and J lost 2, with 13 bases in between. CDR3 nucleotides: TGTGCCAGCAGCCCGGGACACAAAACCTACAATGAGCAGTTCTTC. This sequence encodes CASSPGHKTYNEQFF.

This clonotype was counted ten times or more. The chain employs TRBV6-2 or TRBV6-3 and TRBJ2-1; D gene unclear. V was clipped by 6 bases and J by 4 bases, with 4 bases between them. The CDR3 has 11 residues. The germline V gene has CDR1 MNHEY and CDR2 SVGEGT. This CDR3 reads CASSRYNEQFF. DNA of the CDR3: TGTGCCAGCAGCCGATACAATGAGCAGTTCTTC.

This clonotype has a count of ten or more. The chain combines TRBV7-6 with TRBJ1-6; unclear D gene. The CDR3 runs to 15 residues. V lost 5 bases and J 0 bases, leaving 8 bases between the germline ends. Germline V CDR1 and CDR2: SGHVS, FNYEAQ. CDR3 bases: TGTGCCAGCAGCCCGAGGGTCTCCTATAATTCACCCCTCCACTTT. Translating gives CASSPRVSYNSPLHF.

This clonotype was counted between two and nine times. V is TRBV5-1 and J is TRBJ1-6; 7 bases fit TRBD1. Germline V gene data show CDR1 as SGHRS and CDR2 as YFSETQ. The CDR3 totals 16 residues. Losses at the gene ends were 2 bases for V and 9 bases for J; bases not matched to a gene: 11. The CDR3 DNA is TGCGCCAGCAGCTTCTACAGGGGAGAAGTTAGTTCACCCCTCCACTTT. Translating it yields CASSFYRGEVSSPLHF.

This chain links TRBV6-5 with TRBJ2-7; D is possibly TRBD2 (6 bases). V was shortened by 1 base and J by 9 bases, with 13 bases between the two germline ends. Germline CDR1 and CDR2: MNHEY and SVGAGI. This CDR3 is 13 amino acids long. The CDR3 is CASSYWRGTGQYF. CDR3 coding DNA: TGTGCCAGCAGTTACTGGAGGGGAACGGGGCAGTACTTC.

V usage is TRBV6-1 and J usage is TRBJ2-7; a possible D gene is TRBD1 (5 bases). This CDR3 spans 15 amino acids. The germline CDR1 and CDR2 sequences are MNHNS and SASEGT. V lost 8 bases to trimming and J lost 4 bases, with 21 bases between them. CDR3 nucleotides: TGTGCCAGCGGCCGAACAGGCGTGGGCTGGTACGAGCAGTACTTC. This sequence encodes CASGRTGVGWYEQYF.

This clonotype was detected ten times or more. The chain joins TRBV7-9 to TRBJ1-5; 7 positions agree with TRBD1. Germline values: CDR1 SEHNR, CDR2 FQNEAQ (reference sequence). V gave up 5 bases and J gave up 7 bases; unmatched junction bases: 14. This CDR3 spans 16 amino acids. The CDR3 region is CASSPITGAEGQPQHF. The CDR3 DNA follows: TGTGCCAGCAGCCCCATAACAGGGGCCGAAGGACAGCCCCAGCATTTT.

In nucleotides, the CDR3 is TGTGCCAGCAGTGGACAGGGGACGAAGAACACTGAAGCTTTCTTT. It encodes CASSGQGTKNTEAFF. The chain has TRBV6-5 and TRBJ1-1; 9 bases fit TRBD1. J was trimmed by 1 base and V by 5 bases; bases with no gene match: 5. Germline values: CDR1 MNHEY, CDR2 SVGAGI. CDR3 size: 15 residues.

This clonotype has at least ten counts. The chain is built from TRBV6-1 and TRBJ2-5; D tentatively fits TRBD1 or TRBD2 (5 bases each). Per germline, CDR1 MNHNS and CDR2 SASEGT. This CDR3 has 11 amino acids. V shed 10 bases and J shed 6 bases, with 12 bases lying between them. The CDR3 DNA reads TGTGCCATCCGGGACCTGAAGACCCAGTACTTC. Translated, it gives CAIRDLKTQYF.

This clonotype was recorded a few times. The chain uses TRBV6-5 and TRBJ2-7; TRBD2 agrees at 14 bases. J gave up 3 bases and V 5 bases, and 6 bases lay outside the gene matches. Germline assignment: CDR1 MNHEY and CDR2 SVGAGI. CDR3 size: 16 residues. In nucleotides, the CDR3 is TGTGCCAGCAGTCGCGGACTAGCGGGAGGAGGCTACGAGCAGTACTTC. It specifies CASSRGLAGGGYEQYF.

Notes on this clonotype: A much larger clone is a single base away; this may be a read error. This chain uses TRBV28 with TRBJ2-5; D possibly corresponds to TRBD2 (6 bases). Germline CDR1 and CDR2: MDHEN and SYDVKM. The CDR3 loop spans 12 amino acids. In DNA, the CDR3 is TGTGCCAGCAGTCCCCCGGGAGAGACCCGGTACTTC. Protein product: CASSPPGETRYF.

In its sample, this clonotype was seen a few times. The chain couples TRBV11-3 to TRBJ2-1; maybe TRBD2 (5 bases). Deletions cut 6 bases from V and 0 bases from J, with 21 bases between. The CDR3 totals 18 residues. Germline CDR1 and CDR2: SGHNT and YENEEA. The CDR3 DNA follows: TGTGCCAGCAGTTATAGCGTAGGAGGACGTAGCTCCTACAATGAGCAGTTCTTC. Amino acid sequence: CASSYSVGGRSSYNEQFF.

This clonotype turned up a few times. The rearrangement joins TRBV7-2 to TRBJ2-3, with a possible D match to TRBD2 (6 bases). Germline CDR1 and CDR2: SGHTA and FQGNSA. This CDR3 spans 16 amino acids. V was clipped by 1 base and J by 4 bases, with 15 bases between them. The CDR3 bases are TGTGCCAGCAGCTTAGATCGAGCGGGTGGGGCAGATACGCAGTATTTT. Amino acids: CASSLDRAGGADTQYF. Full variable domain (rest looked up from reference TRBV7-2 and TRBJ2-3): GAGVSQSPSNKVTEKGKDVELRCDPISGHTALYWYRQSLGQGLEFLIYFQGNSAPDKSGLPSDRFSAERTGGSVSTLTIQRTQQEDSAVYLCASSLDRAGGADTQYFGPGTRLTVL.

As DNA, the CDR3 is TGTGCCAGCAGTTACTCACAACCCACCTGGGGCTATGGCTACACCTTC. Encoded protein: CASSYSQPTWGYGYTF. The genes are TRBV6-5 and TRBJ1-2; D unclear. Deletions cut 0 bases from V and 4 bases from J, with 15 bases between. The CDR3 runs to 16 residues. Germline V CDR1 and CDR2: MNHEY, SVGAGI.